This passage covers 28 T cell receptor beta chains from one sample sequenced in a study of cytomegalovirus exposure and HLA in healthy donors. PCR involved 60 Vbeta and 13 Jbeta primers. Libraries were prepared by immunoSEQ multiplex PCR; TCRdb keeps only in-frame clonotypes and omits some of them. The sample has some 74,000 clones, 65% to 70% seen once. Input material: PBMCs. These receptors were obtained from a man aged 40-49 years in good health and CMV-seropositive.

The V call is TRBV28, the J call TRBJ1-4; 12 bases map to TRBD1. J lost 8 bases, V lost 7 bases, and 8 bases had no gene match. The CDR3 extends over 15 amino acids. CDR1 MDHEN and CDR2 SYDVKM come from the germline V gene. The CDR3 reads CASKGQGAVREKLFF. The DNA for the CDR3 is TGTGCCAGCAAGGGACAGGGGGCGGTTAGGGAAAAACTGTTTTTT.

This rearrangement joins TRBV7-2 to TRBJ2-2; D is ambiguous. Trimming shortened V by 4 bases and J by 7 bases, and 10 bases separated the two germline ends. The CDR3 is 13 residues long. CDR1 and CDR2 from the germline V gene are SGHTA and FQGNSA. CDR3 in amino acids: CASSSDMNGELFF. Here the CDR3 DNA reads TGTGCCAGCAGCTCTGACATGAACGGGGAGCTGTTTTTT.

CDR3: CASSSKDRLYGYTF. CDR3 sequence (DNA): TGTGCCAGCAGTTCCAAGGACAGGCTCTATGGCTACACCTTC. This chain joins TRBV6-5 and TRBJ1-2; 7 bases match TRBD1. Germline CDR1 is MNHEY and CDR2 is SVGAGI. CDR3 length equals 14 residues. Germline trimming cut 4 bases from V and 4 bases from J; bases unmatched to any gene: 6.

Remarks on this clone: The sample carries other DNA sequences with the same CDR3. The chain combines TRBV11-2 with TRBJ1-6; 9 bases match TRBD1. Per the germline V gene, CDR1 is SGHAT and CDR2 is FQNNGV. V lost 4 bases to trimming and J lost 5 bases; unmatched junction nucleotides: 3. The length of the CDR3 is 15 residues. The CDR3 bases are TGTGCCAGCAGCTCCCGGGACAGGGATAATTCACCCCTCCACTTT. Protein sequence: CASSSRDRDNSPLHF.

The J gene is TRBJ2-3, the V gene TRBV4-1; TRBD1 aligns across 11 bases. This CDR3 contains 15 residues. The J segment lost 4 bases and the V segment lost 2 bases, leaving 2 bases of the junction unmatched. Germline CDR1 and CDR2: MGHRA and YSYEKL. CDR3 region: CASSQPGQGADTQYF. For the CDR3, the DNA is TGCGCCAGCAGCCAACCGGGACAGGGGGCAGATACGCAGTATTTT.

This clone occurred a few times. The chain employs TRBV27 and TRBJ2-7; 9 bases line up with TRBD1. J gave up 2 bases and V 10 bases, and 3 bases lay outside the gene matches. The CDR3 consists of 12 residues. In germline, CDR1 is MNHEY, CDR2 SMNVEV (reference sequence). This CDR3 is CATGTGTYEQYF. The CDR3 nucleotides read TGTGCCACAGGGACAGGGACCTACGAGCAGTACTTC.

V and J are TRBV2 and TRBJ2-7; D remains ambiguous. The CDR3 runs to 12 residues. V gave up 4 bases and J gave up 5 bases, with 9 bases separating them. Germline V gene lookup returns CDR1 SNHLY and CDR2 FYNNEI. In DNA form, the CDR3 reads TGTGCCAGCAGTGGAAGAGCGAACGAGCAGTACTTC. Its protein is CASSGRANEQYF.

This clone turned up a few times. The CDR3 region has the DNA TGTGCCAGCAGCCGAGAGGGGGCGCAGGACCTCAAGGGGGCTTTCTTT. As protein: CASSREGAQDLKGAFF. The chain is built from TRBV16 and TRBJ1-1, with 7 bases matching TRBD1. The CDR3 is 16 amino acids. Germline V gene sequence: CDR1 KGHSY, CDR2 FQNENV. Trimming at V came to 4 bases and at J to 11 bases, leaving 19 bases not matched to a gene.

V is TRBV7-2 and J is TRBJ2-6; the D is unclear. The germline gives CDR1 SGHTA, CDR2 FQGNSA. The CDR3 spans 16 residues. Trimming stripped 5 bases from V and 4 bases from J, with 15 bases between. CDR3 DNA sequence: TGTGCCAGCAGCGCCTCCAGTAGGAGAGGGGCCAACGTCCTGACTTTC. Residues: CASSASSRRGANVLTF.

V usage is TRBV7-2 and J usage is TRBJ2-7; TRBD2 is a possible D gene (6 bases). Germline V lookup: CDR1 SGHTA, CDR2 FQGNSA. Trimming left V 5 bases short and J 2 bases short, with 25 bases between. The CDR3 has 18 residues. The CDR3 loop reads CASSDGTPWLGSPYEQYF. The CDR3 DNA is TGTGCCAGCAGCGACGGGACTCCCTGGCTGGGGAGCCCCTACGAGCAGTACTTC.

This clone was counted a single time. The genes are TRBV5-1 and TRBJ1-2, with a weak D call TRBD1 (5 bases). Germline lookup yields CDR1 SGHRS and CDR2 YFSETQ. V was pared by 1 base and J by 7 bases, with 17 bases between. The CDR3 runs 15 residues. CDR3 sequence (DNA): TGCGCCAGCAGCTTGTATCGGCAGGGAAAGAGTGGCTACACCTTC. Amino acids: CASSLYRQGKSGYTF.

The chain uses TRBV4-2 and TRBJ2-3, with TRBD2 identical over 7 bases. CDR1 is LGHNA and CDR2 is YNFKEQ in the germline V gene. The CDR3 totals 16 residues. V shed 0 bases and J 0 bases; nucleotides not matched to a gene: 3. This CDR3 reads CASSQEASGSTDTQYF. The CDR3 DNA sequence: TGTGCCAGCAGCCAAGAGGCTAGCGGTAGCACAGATACGCAGTATTTT.

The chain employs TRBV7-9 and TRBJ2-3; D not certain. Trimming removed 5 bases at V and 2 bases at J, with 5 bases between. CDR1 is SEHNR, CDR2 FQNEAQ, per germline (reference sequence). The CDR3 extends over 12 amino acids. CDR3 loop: CASSPNTDTQYF. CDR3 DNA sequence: TGTGCCAGCAGCCCTAACACAGATACGCAGTATTTT.

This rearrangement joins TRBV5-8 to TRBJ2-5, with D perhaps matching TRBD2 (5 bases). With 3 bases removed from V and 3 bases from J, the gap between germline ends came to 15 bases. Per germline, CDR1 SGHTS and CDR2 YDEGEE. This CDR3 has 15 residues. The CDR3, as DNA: TGTGCCAGCAGCTGGGGAGTGACCCCAGAAGAGACCCAGTACTTC. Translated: CASSWGVTPEETQYF.

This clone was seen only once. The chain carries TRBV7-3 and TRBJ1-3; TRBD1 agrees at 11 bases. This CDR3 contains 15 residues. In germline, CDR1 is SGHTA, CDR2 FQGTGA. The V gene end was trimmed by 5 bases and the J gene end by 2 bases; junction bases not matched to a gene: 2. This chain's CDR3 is CASSQDRGPGNTIYF. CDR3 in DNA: TGTGCCAGCAGCCAGGACAGGGGGCCTGGAAACACCATATATTTT.

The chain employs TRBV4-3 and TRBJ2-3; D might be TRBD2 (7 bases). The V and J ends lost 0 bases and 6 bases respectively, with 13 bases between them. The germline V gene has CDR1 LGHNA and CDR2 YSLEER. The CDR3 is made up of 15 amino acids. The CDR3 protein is CASSQEGGGGDTQYF. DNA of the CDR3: TGCGCCAGCAGCCAAGAAGGAGGGGGGGGTGATACGCAGTATTTT.

This chain's CDR3 is CASRNTGEGYTF. For the CDR3, the DNA is TGTGCCAGCAGGAATACAGGGGAAGGCTACACCTTC. The V gene is TRBV6-5, the J gene TRBJ1-2; 7 positions agree with TRBD1. The CDR3 loop spans 12 amino acids. The germline V gene encodes CDR1 MNHEY and CDR2 SVGAGI. V was clipped by 6 bases and J by 8 bases; unmatched bases: 6.

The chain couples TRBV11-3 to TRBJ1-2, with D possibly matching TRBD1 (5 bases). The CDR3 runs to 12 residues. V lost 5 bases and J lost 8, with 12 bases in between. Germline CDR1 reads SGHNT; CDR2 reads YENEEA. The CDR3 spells CASSRGGAGYTF. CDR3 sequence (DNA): TGTGCCAGCAGCCGGGGGGGTGCCGGCTACACCTTC. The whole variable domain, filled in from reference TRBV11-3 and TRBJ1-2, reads EAGVVQSPRYKIIEKKQPVAFWCNPISGHNTLYWYLQNLGQGPELLIRYENEEAVDDSQLPKDRFSAERLKGVDSTLKIQPAELGDSAVYLCASSRGGAGYTFGSGTRLTVV.

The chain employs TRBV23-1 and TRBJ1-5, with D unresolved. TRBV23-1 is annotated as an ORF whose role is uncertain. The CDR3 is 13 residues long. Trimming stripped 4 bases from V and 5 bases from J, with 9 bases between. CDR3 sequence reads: CASSRTLDQPQHF. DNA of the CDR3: TGCGCCAGCAGTCGCACCCTAGATCAGCCCCAGCATTTT.

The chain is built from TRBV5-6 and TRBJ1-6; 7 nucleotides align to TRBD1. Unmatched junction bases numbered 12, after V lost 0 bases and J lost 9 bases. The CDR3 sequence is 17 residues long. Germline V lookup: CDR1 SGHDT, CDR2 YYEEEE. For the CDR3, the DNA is TGTGCCAGCAGCTTGGCGGGAGAGGGGGCGATGGGTTCACCCCTCCACTTT. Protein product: CASSLAGEGAMGSPLHF.

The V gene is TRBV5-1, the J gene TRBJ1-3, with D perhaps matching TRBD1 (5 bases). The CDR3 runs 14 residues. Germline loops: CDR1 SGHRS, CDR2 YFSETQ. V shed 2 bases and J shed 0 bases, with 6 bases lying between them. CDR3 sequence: CASSLQDSGNTIYF. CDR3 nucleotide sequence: TGCGCCAGCAGCTTACAGGACTCTGGAAACACCATATATTTT. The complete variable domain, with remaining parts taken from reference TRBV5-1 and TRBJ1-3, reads KAGVTQTPRYLIKTRGQQVTLSCSPISGHRSVSWYQQTPGQGLQFLFEYFSETQRNKGNFPGRFSGRQFSNSRSEMNVSTLELGDSALYLCASSLQDSGNTIYFGEGSWLTVV.

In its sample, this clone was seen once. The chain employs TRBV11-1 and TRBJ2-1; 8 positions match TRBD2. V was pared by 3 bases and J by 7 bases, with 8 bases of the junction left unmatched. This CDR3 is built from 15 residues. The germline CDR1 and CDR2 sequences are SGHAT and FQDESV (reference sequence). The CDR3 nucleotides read TGTGCCAGCAGCTTTCAGCGGGGGCCTAAGAATGAGCAGTTCTTC. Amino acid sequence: CASSFQRGPKNEQFF.

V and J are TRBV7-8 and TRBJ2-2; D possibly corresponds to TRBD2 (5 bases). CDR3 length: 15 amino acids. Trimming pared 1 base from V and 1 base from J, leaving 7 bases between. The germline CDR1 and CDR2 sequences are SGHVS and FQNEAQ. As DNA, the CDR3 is TGTGCCAGCAGCTTAGGGGCGGGGAACACCGGGGAGCTGTTTTTT. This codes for CASSLGAGNTGELFF.

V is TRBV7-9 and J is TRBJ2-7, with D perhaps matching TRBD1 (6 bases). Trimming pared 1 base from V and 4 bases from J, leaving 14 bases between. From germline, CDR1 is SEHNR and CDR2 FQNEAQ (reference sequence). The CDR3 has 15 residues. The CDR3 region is CASSLVRDIQYEQYF. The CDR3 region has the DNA TGTGCCAGCAGCTTAGTCCGGGACATCCAGTACGAGCAGTACTTC.

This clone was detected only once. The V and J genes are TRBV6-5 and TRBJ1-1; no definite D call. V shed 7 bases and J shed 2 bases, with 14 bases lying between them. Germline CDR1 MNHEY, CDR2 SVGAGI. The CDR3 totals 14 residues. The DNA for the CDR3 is TGTGCCAGCACCCCGGTGGGGAGAAACACTGAAGCTTTCTTT. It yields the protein CASTPVGRNTEAFF.

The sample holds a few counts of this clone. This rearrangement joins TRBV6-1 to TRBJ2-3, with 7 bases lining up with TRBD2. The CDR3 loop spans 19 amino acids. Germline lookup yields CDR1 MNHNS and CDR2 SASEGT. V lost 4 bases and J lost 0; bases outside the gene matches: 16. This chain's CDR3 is CASSVRGLTGGRSTDTQYF. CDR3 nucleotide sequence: TGTGCCAGCAGTGTCCGAGGGTTGACGGGGGGTAGAAGCACAGATACGCAGTATTTT.

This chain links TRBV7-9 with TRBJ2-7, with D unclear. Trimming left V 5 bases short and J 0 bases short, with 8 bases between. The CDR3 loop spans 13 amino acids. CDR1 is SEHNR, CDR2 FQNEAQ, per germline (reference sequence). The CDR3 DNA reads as TGTGCCAGCAGCCCCCGGAGCTCCTACGAGCAGTACTTC. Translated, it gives CASSPRSSYEQYF.

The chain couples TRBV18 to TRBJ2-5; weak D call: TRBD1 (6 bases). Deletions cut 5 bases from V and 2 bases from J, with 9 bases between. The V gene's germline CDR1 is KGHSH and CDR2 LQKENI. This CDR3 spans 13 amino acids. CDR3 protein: CASSWTEQETQYF. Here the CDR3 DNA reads TGTGCCAGCTCATGGACAGAACAAGAGACCCAGTACTTC.